The 19 T cell receptor beta chains below all came from one sample that was sequenced in a study of OX40 agonist ivuxolimab in advanced cancers. Some clones are missing from TCRdb's copy, which holds only in-frame ones; the method was immunoSEQ multiplex PCR. The sample has more than 15,000 clones, 74% seen once; the top ten hold around 34%. Sequenced here: CD4+ or CD8+ T cells sorted from blood, sampled in a trial of the OX40 agonist ivuxolimab. The receptor set was obtained from an adult with an advanced solid tumor such as melanoma, head and neck, liver or kidney cancer.

J is TRBJ2-1 and V is TRBV11-3; 8 bases line up with TRBD2. The CDR3 has 12 amino acids. V was pared by 5 bases and J by 7 bases, with 1 base of the junction left unmatched. The germline CDR1 and CDR2 sequences are SGHNT and YENEEA. CDR3 nucleotides: TGTGCCAGCAGCCCGGGAGGGAATGAGCAGTTCTTC. It is translated as CASSPGGNEQFF. The full variable domain, in which reference TRBV11-3 and TRBJ2-1 provide the parts outside the CDR3, is EAGVVQSPRYKIIEKKQPVAFWCNPISGHNTLYWYLQNLGQGPELLIRYENEEAVDDSQLPKDRFSAERLKGVDSTLKIQPAELGDSAVYLCASSPGGNEQFFGPGTRLTVL.

The chain is built from TRBV19 and TRBJ2-5, with 7 bases identical to TRBD2. J was trimmed by 5 bases and V by 3 bases; bases with no gene match: 9. This CDR3 region has 15 residues. The germline V gene has CDR1 LNHDA and CDR2 SQIVND (reference sequence). The CDR3 bases are TGTGCCAGTAGTATGGGCTCCCGCGGGAGTGAGACCCAGTACTTC. It codes for CASSMGSRGSETQYF. The entire variable domain, with the rest obtained from reference TRBV19 and TRBJ2-5, is as follows: DGGITQSPKYLFRKEGQNVTLSCEQNLNHDAMYWYRQDPGQGLRLIYYSQIVNDFQKGDIAEGYSVSREKKESFPLTVTSAQKNPTAFYLCASSMGSRGSETQYFGPGTRLLVL.

The chain employs TRBV19 and TRBJ1-3; D ambiguous. V lost 3 bases, J lost 0 bases, and 6 bases lay in between. Germline values: CDR1 LNHDA, CDR2 SQIVND (reference sequence). This CDR3 spans 14 amino acids. The CDR3 DNA sequence: TGTGCCAGTAGTATTGCGGCCTCTGGAAACACCATATATTTT. Protein sequence: CASSIAASGNTIYF.

V and J are TRBV28 and TRBJ2-1; 13 bases are shared with TRBD2. This CDR3 contains 15 residues. V gave up 2 bases and J gave up 10 bases; unmatched junction bases: 5. Looked up from germline, CDR1 is MDHEN and CDR2 is SYDVKM. The CDR3 region is CASSLGLAGVWEQFF. Written as DNA, the CDR3 is TGTGCCAGCAGTTTAGGACTAGCGGGAGTTTGGGAGCAGTTCTTC. Variable domain in full (rest from reference TRBV28 and TRBJ2-1): DVKVTQSSRYLVKRTGEKVFLECVQDMDHENMFWYRQDPGLGLRLIYFSYDVKMKEKGDIPEGYSVSREKKERFSLILESASTNQTSMYLCASSLGLAGVWEQFFGPGTRLTVL.

This clone was seen a few times. V gene TRBV25-1 combines with J gene TRBJ1-5; D gene uncertain. Trimming stripped 1 base from V and 9 bases from J, with 13 bases between. The CDR3 is made up of 14 amino acids. Per the germline V gene, CDR1 is MGHDK and CDR2 is SYGVNS. CDR3 protein: CASSESSEEWPQHF. The CDR3 DNA reads as TGTGCCAGCAGTGAATCGTCGGAGGAGTGGCCCCAGCATTTT.

J is TRBJ2-2 and V is TRBV6-5, with D maybe TRBD1 (5 bases). The CDR3 is 11 residues long. Trimming cost V 6 bases and J 6 bases, with 5 bases left between them. CDR1 MNHEY and CDR2 SVGAGI come from the germline V gene. The CDR3 DNA follows: TGTGCCAGCAGAGGGGCCGGGGAGCTGTTTTTT. Its protein product is CASRGAGELFF.

As regards this clone: At one end the junction does not follow the germline gene, possibly because of a read error. This sequence joins TRBV4-1 and TRBJ2-2, with D unresolved. Germline V lookup: CDR1 MGHRA, CDR2 YSYEKL. The CDR3 totals 14 residues. CDR3 loop: CASSQDSKTGELFF. Here the CDR3 DNA reads TGCGCCAGCAGCCAAGATTCGAAAACCGGGGAGCTGTTTTTT.

This clone was seen a few times. The chain recombines TRBV6-5 with TRBJ2-1; D remains ambiguous. V gave up 4 bases and J gave up 3 bases, with 7 bases separating them. From germline, CDR1 is MNHEY and CDR2 SVGAGI. The CDR3 totals 13 residues. CDR3 in amino acids: CASSSDDYNEQFF. CDR3 DNA sequence: TGTGCCAGCAGTTCGGACGACTACAATGAGCAGTTCTTC.

The gene calls are TRBV5-4 and TRBJ2-7; D is unresolved. Germline V gives CDR1 SGHNT, CDR2 YYREEE (reference sequence). The CDR3 has 13 amino acids. V shed 2 bases and J shed 1 base, with 7 bases lying between them. CDR3 nucleotides: TGTGCCAGCAGCTTTGGGGTTTCCTACGAGCAGTACTTC. This sequence encodes CASSFGVSYEQYF.

J is TRBJ2-3 and V is TRBV5-6; D perhaps matches TRBD2 (6 bases). The V and J ends lost 0 bases and 1 base respectively, with 15 bases between them. This CDR3 is 17 amino acids long. Germline CDR1 reads SGHDT; CDR2 reads YYEEEE. This CDR3 reads CASSLGDLGGGTDTQYF. In DNA, the CDR3 is TGTGCCAGCAGCTTGGGGGATTTGGGAGGAGGCACAGATACGCAGTATTTT.

This chain connects TRBV2 to TRBJ2-2; D unclear. The V end lost 4 bases, the J end lost 3 bases, and 6 bases lay between the germline ends. Germline V gene data show CDR1 as SNHLY and CDR2 as FYNNEI. The length of the CDR3 is 13 residues. CDR3 sequence reads: CASSVSDTGELFF. For the CDR3, the DNA is TGTGCCAGCAGTGTCTCCGACACCGGGGAGCTGTTTTTT.

The J gene is TRBJ1-1, the V gene TRBV5-1, with D uncertain. V was cut by 4 bases and J by 1 base, with 20 bases left in between. The length of the CDR3 is 17 residues. Germline V lookup: CDR1 SGHRS, CDR2 YFSETQ. CDR3 amino acids: CASSRHPRDSSNTEAFF. The CDR3 region has the DNA TGCGCCAGCAGCCGCCACCCGAGAGACTCCTCGAACACTGAAGCTTTCTTT.

The chain uses TRBV5-6 and TRBJ1-1, with unresolved D. CDR3 size: 13 residues. V lost 0 bases and J lost 5, with 8 bases in between. Germline V CDR1 and CDR2: SGHDT, YYEEEE. DNA of the CDR3: TGTGCCAGCAGCTTGGATGTTGGGACTGAAGCTTTCTTT. Translated, it gives CASSLDVGTEAFF.

The chain uses TRBV6-5 and TRBJ2-1; the D is unclear. The V and J ends lost 4 bases and 0 bases respectively, with 10 bases between them. This CDR3 spans 15 amino acids. CDR1 and CDR2 (germline): MNHEY, SVGAGI. The CDR3 sequence is CASSSDLSSYNEQFF. The CDR3 nucleotides are TGTGCCAGCAGTTCCGACCTCAGCTCCTACAATGAGCAGTTCTTC.

This clone was picked up one time. V and J are TRBV7-2 and TRBJ2-1; D ambiguous. The length of the CDR3 is 14 residues. V lost 1 base and J lost 8, with 12 bases in between. Germline loops: CDR1 SGHTA, CDR2 FQGNSA. CDR3 sequence reads: CASSLEPRAYEQFF. The CDR3 DNA follows: TGTGCCAGCAGCTTAGAACCACGAGCCTATGAGCAGTTCTTC.

The rearrangement uses TRBV7-9 and TRBJ1-2; D is unclear. This CDR3 comprises 12 residues. The germline V and J ends were trimmed by 9 bases and 3 bases, with 11 bases remaining between them. Germline loops: CDR1 SEHNR, CDR2 FQNEAQ (reference sequence). The CDR3 reads CASQKVDYGYTF. The CDR3, as DNA: TGTGCCAGTCAAAAGGTGGACTATGGCTACACCTTC.

This chain uses TRBV4-3 with TRBJ1-2; 9 nucleotides match TRBD1. Germline CDR1 and CDR2: LGHNA and YSLEER. The CDR3 contains 17 residues. J gave up 5 bases and V 0 bases, and 10 bases lay outside the gene matches. For the CDR3, the DNA is TGCGCCAGCAGCCAAGATCGGGGTGACAGGGGGTGGTATGGCTACACCTTC. Its translation: CASSQDRGDRGWYGYTF.

The V and J genes are TRBV19 and TRBJ1-1; the D gene is possibly TRBD1 (6 bases). Germline CDR1 LNHDA, CDR2 SQIVND (reference sequence). The CDR3 length is 14 residues. Trimming shortened V by 6 bases and J by 6 bases, and 17 bases separated the two germline ends. CDR3 protein: CASRSGGTIAEAFF. The CDR3 DNA reads TGTGCCAGTAGGAGCGGGGGCACCATAGCTGAAGCTTTCTTT.

In its sample, this clone was seen a few times. This chain connects TRBV2 to TRBJ2-7; no clear D gene. This CDR3 comprises 15 residues. Germline CDR1 is SNHLY and CDR2 is FYNNEI. V was shortened by 2 bases and J by 5 bases, with 16 bases between the two germline ends. CDR3 residues: CASSERSGVLDEQYF. The CDR3 DNA sequence: TGTGCCAGCAGTGAAAGGAGTGGAGTCTTAGACGAGCAGTACTTC.